These 27 T cell receptor beta chains came from one sample sequenced in a study of CD8 T cell repertoires and HIV-1 epitope variants. Their recognized antigens are unknown. Some clones are missing from TCRdb's copy, which holds only in-frame ones; the method was immunoSEQ multiplex PCR. This sample has around 4,200 clones; around 64% occur once, and the top ten carry about 48%. Specimen: cultured CD8+ T cells derived from PBMCs. These receptors originate from a male donor with HIV.

This chain uses TRBV7-9 with TRBJ2-3, with 9 bases identical to TRBD2. The J segment lost 6 bases and the V segment lost 0 bases, leaving 4 bases of the junction unmatched. This CDR3 has 15 amino acids. In germline, CDR1 is SEHNR, CDR2 FQNEAQ (reference sequence). Here the CDR3 reads CASSLAAGGPDTQYF. The CDR3 DNA is TGTGCCAGCAGCTTAGCGGCGGGAGGGCCCGATACGCAGTATTTT.

This chain joins TRBV4-1 and TRBJ1-1; the match to TRBD1 covers 9 bases. CDR1 MGHRA and CDR2 YSYEKL come from the germline V gene. The CDR3 spans 14 residues. V was clipped by 1 base and J by 3 bases; unmatched bases: 0. The CDR3 protein is CASSQGTGDTEAFF. As DNA, the CDR3 is TGCGCCAGCAGCCAAGGGACAGGGGACACTGAAGCTTTCTTT.

The rearrangement uses TRBV5-1 and TRBJ2-3, with unresolved D. The V end was cut by 0 bases, the J end by 6 bases, with 11 bases between. The CDR3 is made up of 14 amino acids. The germline V gene has CDR1 SGHRS and CDR2 YFSETQ. CDR3 residues: CASSLEKEGDTQYF. CDR3 coding DNA: TGCGCCAGCAGCTTGGAGAAAGAAGGGGATACGCAGTATTTT.

V is TRBV28 and J is TRBJ1-1; D unresolved. This CDR3 region has 14 residues. V dropped 5 bases and J dropped 1 base, with 11 bases sitting between them. In germline, CDR1 is MDHEN, CDR2 SYDVKM. DNA of the CDR3: TGTGCCAGCAGTCCAGTGCTAGGGAACACTGAAGCTTTCTTT. It yields the protein CASSPVLGNTEAFF.

J is TRBJ2-2 and V is TRBV7-6; 9 bases align to TRBD1. From germline, CDR1 is SGHVS and CDR2 FNYEAQ. Unmatched junction bases numbered 5, after V lost 3 bases and J lost 3 bases. The length of the CDR3 is 16 residues. DNA for the CDR3: TGTGCCAGCAGCTTCTACAGGGGGCAGGACACCGGGGAGCTGTTTTTT. Translation gives CASSFYRGQDTGELFF. Variable domain in full (rest from reference TRBV7-6 and TRBJ2-2): GAGVSQSPRYKVTKRGQDVALRCDPISGHVSLYWYRQALGQGPEFLTYFNYEAQQDKSGLPNDRFSAERPEGSISTLTIQRTEQRDSAMYRCASSFYRGQDTGELFFGEGSRLTVL.

V gene TRBV2 combines with J gene TRBJ2-3; the D call may be TRBD1 or TRBD2 (5 bases each). Deletions cut 0 bases from V and 4 bases from J, with 20 bases between. The CDR3 extends over 18 amino acids. Germline V gives CDR1 SNHLY, CDR2 FYNNEI. The chain's CDR3 is CASSEAASTAHGADTQYF. CDR3 coding DNA: TGTGCCAGCAGTGAAGCTGCCTCGACAGCCCACGGGGCAGATACGCAGTATTTT.

This clone was seen more than once but under ten times. The chain joins TRBV9 to TRBJ1-1; no reliable D call. CDR1 is SGDLS, CDR2 YYNGEE, per germline. Trimming stripped 0 bases from V and 4 bases from J, with 13 bases between. The CDR3 spans 15 residues. The CDR3 nucleotides are TGTGCCAGCAGCGTAGGGGTAGGGAGCGGCACTGAAGCTTTCTTT. Protein product: CASSVGVGSGTEAFF.

The chain uses TRBV30 and TRBJ2-1; a possible D gene is TRBD2 (5 bases). The CDR3 covers 13 residues. CDR1 GTSNPN and CDR2 SVGIG come from the germline V gene (reference sequence). V shed 0 bases and J shed 6 bases, with 9 bases lying between them. DNA for the CDR3: TGTGCCTGGAGTGTATCCAGCGGCAATGAGCAGTTCTTC. It yields the protein CAWSVSSGNEQFF.

The J gene is TRBJ1-1, the V gene TRBV6-5; D gene unclear. The germline V gene encodes CDR1 MNHEY and CDR2 SVGAGI. The CDR3 spans 13 residues. The germline V and J ends were trimmed by 2 bases and 5 bases, with 9 bases remaining between them. CDR3 DNA sequence: TGTGCCAGCAGTTACGGAGGAAGGACTGAAGCTTTCTTT. Its translation: CASSYGGRTEAFF.

In its sample, this clone ranks as large. The chain carries TRBV28 and TRBJ1-1, with 8 bases aligning to TRBD1. V lost 5 bases, J lost 8 bases, and 7 bases stayed unmatched. Germline V CDR1 and CDR2: MDHEN, SYDVKM. This CDR3 contains 13 residues. The CDR3 here is CASSPIGTGEAFF. The CDR3 DNA follows: TGTGCCAGCAGTCCCATTGGGACAGGAGAAGCTTTCTTT.

The chain links TRBV5-4 to TRBJ1-1, with D hard to call. CDR3 length: 13 amino acids. The V gene lost 0 bases and the J gene lost 5 bases, with 8 bases spanning the gap. Germline CDR1 reads SGHNT; CDR2 reads YYREEE (reference sequence). The CDR3 is CASSLVGMTEAFF. DNA for the CDR3: TGTGCCAGCAGCTTGGTGGGGATGACTGAAGCTTTCTTT.

V usage is TRBV11-2 and J usage is TRBJ2-5, with 11 bases fitting TRBD1. Near its end, the DNA agrees better with TRBJ2-7, so the J call may be wrong. Looked up from germline, CDR1 is SGHAT and CDR2 is FQNNGV. The CDR3 runs to 14 residues. The CDR3 region has the DNA TGTGCCAGCAGCTTATGGACAGGGGGCGACGAGCAGTACTTC. Residues: CASSLWTGGDEQYF.

The chain recombines TRBV7-2 with TRBJ2-7; 8 bases align to TRBD1. The J segment lost 1 base and the V segment lost 4 bases, leaving 6 bases of the junction unmatched. Germline assignment: CDR1 SGHTA and CDR2 FQGNSA. CDR3 length: 15 residues. This chain's CDR3 is CASSSRTGLSYEQYF. Written as DNA, the CDR3 is TGTGCCAGCAGCTCCCGGACAGGGCTTTCCTACGAGCAGTACTTC.

This rearrangement joins TRBV9 to TRBJ1-1; 8 positions agree with TRBD1. Germline V lookup: CDR1 SGDLS, CDR2 YYNGEE. V shed 4 bases and J 5 bases; nucleotides not matched to a gene: 7. The CDR3 has 14 amino acids. DNA for the CDR3: TGTGCCAGCAGCCCTACAGGGGGAGGTACTGAAGCTTTCTTT. Its translation is CASSPTGGGTEAFF.

V usage is TRBV5-1 and J usage is TRBJ2-1; 8 bases match TRBD1. Trimming removed 4 bases from V and 10 bases from J; junction bases left unmatched: 7. The CDR3 consists of 13 residues. CDR1 is SGHRS and CDR2 is YFSETQ in the germline V gene. CDR3 bases: TGCGCCAGCAGCCGTGGGACAGGTAACGAGCAGTTCTTC. It codes for CASSRGTGNEQFF.

The genes are TRBV18 and TRBJ2-1; D is possibly TRBD1 (5 bases). The CDR3 contains 16 residues. The germline V gene encodes CDR1 KGHSH and CDR2 LQKENI. V lost 2 bases and J 0 bases, leaving 11 bases between the germline ends. The CDR3 protein is CASSPGAPSSYNEQFF. The CDR3, as DNA: TGTGCCAGCTCACCAGGGGCCCCTAGCTCCTACAATGAGCAGTTCTTC.

The DNA for the CDR3 is TGTGCCAGCAGCTTAGCGGCCGGGAATTCACCCCTCCACTTT. Amino acid sequence: CASSLAAGNSPLHF. The rearrangement links TRBV7-9 to TRBJ1-6; D gene unclear. Trimming removed 0 bases at V and 7 bases at J, with 7 bases between. Per germline, CDR1 SEHNR and CDR2 FQNEAQ (reference sequence). CDR3 length: 14 amino acids.

For this clone: Sequence at one end of the junction differs from germline and may be a read error. This chain connects TRBV7-7 to TRBJ2-2, with D perhaps matching TRBD1 or TRBD2 (5 bases each). Germline values: CDR1 SSHAT, CDR2 FNYEAQ (reference sequence). The CDR3 length is 15 residues. As DNA, the CDR3 is TGTGCTAGCAGCCCCTTGGGACCCCGCCCCGGGGAGCTGTTTTTT. It specifies CASSPLGPRPGELFF.

This clone appeared a few times. The CDR3, as DNA: TGCGCCAGCAGCCTGGATCCGAGGGCGGAGACCCAGTACTTC. Protein: CASSLDPRAETQYF. This chain uses TRBV4-3 with TRBJ2-5; D perhaps matches TRBD2 (5 bases). Germline-derived CDR1 and CDR2 are LGHNA and YSLEER. V was shortened by 4 bases and J by 5 bases, with 14 bases between the two germline ends. The CDR3 contains 14 residues.

V is TRBV4-1 and J is TRBJ1-3; D perhaps matches TRBD1 (5 bases). The CDR3 loop spans 16 amino acids. In germline, CDR1 is MGHRA, CDR2 YSYEKL. V was trimmed by 0 bases and J by 5 bases, leaving 14 bases between them. CDR3 region: CASSQDYGGERNTIYF. The CDR3 DNA is TGCGCCAGCAGCCAAGATTATGGAGGGGAAAGAAACACCATATATTTT.

The V call is TRBV19, the J call TRBJ1-1; the D gene is possibly TRBD1 (6 bases). Germline V gives CDR1 LNHDA, CDR2 SQIVND (reference sequence). Deletions cut 0 bases from V and 0 bases from J, with 14 bases between. The CDR3 is 17 residues long. The CDR3 reads CASSIDVTGTMNTEAFF. CDR3 nucleotide sequence: TGTGCCAGTAGTATAGACGTTACCGGGACAATGAACACTGAAGCTTTCTTT.

The genes are TRBV19 and TRBJ1-4; D not resolved. The CDR3 consists of 15 residues. The germline gives CDR1 LNHDA, CDR2 SQIVND (reference sequence). The V gene lost 5 bases and the J gene lost 0 bases, with 10 bases spanning the gap. The CDR3 protein is CASSPRLTTNEKLFF. The CDR3 DNA reads as TGTGCCAGTAGTCCCCGACTTACAACTAATGAAAAACTGTTTTTT. The entire variable domain, with the rest obtained from reference TRBV19 and TRBJ1-4, is as follows: DGGITQSPKYLFRKEGQNVTLSCEQNLNHDAMYWYRQDPGQGLRLIYYSQIVNDFQKGDIAEGYSVSREKKESFPLTVTSAQKNPTAFYLCASSPRLTTNEKLFFGSGTQLSVL.

The V call is TRBV23-1, the J call TRBJ1-2; D is undetermined. TRBV23-1 is treated as an ORF (open reading frame) with a function not yet certain. The CDR3 is made up of 16 amino acids. V lost 6 bases to trimming and J lost 3 bases, with 20 bases between them. CDR3 amino acids: CASSQDPPDLDYGYTF. The CDR3 bases are TGCGCCAGCAGCCAAGATCCCCCAGACTTGGACTATGGCTACACCTTC.

The sample holds one count of this clone. CDR3 sequence (DNA): TGTGCCAGCAGCTTAGGTGGCGGGAGGGCCGATGAGCAGTTCTTC. Translated, it gives CASSLGGGRADEQFF. The chain has TRBV7-6 and TRBJ2-1; TRBD2 aligns across 9 bases. Germline loops: CDR1 SGHVS, CDR2 FNYEAQ. The CDR3 loop spans 15 amino acids. The J segment lost 8 bases and the V segment lost 1 base, leaving 6 bases of the junction unmatched. Full variable domain (remainder filled in from reference TRBV7-6 and TRBJ2-1): GAGVSQSPRYKVTKRGQDVALRCDPISGHVSLYWYRQALGQGPEFLTYFNYEAQQDKSGLPNDRFSAERPEGSISTLTIQRTEQRDSAMYRCASSLGGGRADEQFFGPGTRLTVL.

The chain combines TRBV5-7 with TRBJ1-5, with D maybe TRBD1 (5 bases). TRBV5-7 is placed among ORFs of uncertain function. Trimming cost V 4 bases and J 4 bases, with 9 bases left between them. CDR3 length equals 13 residues. The DNA for the CDR3 is TGTGCCAGCAGCCGGGGGGGGAATCAGCCCCAGCATTTT. Its protein is CASSRGGNQPQHF.

This clone was seen only once. V is TRBV9 and J is TRBJ1-2; 9 nucleotides agree with TRBD1. J was trimmed by 3 bases and V by 3 bases; bases with no gene match: 9. The CDR3 has 16 amino acids. Germline V gene lookup returns CDR1 SGDLS and CDR2 YYNGEE. The CDR3 region is CASSGGQGGWDYGYTF. Here the CDR3 DNA reads TGTGCCAGCAGCGGGGGACAGGGCGGATGGGACTATGGCTACACCTTC. The complete variable domain, with remaining parts taken from reference TRBV9 and TRBJ1-2, reads DSGVTQTPKHLITATGQRVTLRCSPRSGDLSVYWYQQSLDQGLQFLIQYYNGEERAKGNILERFSAQQFPDLHSELNLSSLELGDSALYFCASSGGQGGWDYGYTFGSGTRLTVV.

V is TRBV4-1 and J is TRBJ1-1, with D perhaps TRBD1 (5 bases). Trimming shortened V by 2 bases and J by 5 bases, and 15 bases separated the two germline ends. Germline V gene sequence: CDR1 MGHRA, CDR2 YSYEKL. The CDR3 is made up of 15 amino acids. The CDR3 here is CASSQMGGIGTEAFF. The CDR3 bases are TGCGCCAGCAGCCAAATGGGGGGTATCGGGACTGAAGCTTTCTTT.